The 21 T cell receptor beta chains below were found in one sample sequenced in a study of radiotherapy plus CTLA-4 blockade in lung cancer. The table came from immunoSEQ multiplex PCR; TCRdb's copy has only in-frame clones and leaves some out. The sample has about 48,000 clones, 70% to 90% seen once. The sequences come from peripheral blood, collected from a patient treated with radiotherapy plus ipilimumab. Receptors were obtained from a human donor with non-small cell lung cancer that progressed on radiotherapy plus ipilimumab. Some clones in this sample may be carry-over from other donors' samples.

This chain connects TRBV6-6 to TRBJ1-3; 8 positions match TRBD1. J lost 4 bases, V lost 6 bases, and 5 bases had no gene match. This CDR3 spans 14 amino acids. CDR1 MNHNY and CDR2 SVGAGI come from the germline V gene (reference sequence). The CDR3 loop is CASSRQGSGNTIYF. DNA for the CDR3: TGTGCCAGCAGCAGACAGGGGTCCGGAAACACCATATATTTT.

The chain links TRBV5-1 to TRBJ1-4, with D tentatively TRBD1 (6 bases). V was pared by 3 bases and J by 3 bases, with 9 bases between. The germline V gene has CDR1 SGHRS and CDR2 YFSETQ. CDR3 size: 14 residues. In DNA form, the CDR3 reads TGCGCCAGCAGCTCGGACAGCCCTAATGAAAAACTGTTTTTT. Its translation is CASSSDSPNEKLFF.

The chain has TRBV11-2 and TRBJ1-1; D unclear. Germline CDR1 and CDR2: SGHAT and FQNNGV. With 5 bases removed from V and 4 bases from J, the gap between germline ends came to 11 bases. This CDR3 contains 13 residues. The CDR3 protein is CASSPPLGTEAFF. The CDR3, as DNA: TGTGCCAGCAGCCCCCCACTAGGCACTGAAGCTTTCTTT.

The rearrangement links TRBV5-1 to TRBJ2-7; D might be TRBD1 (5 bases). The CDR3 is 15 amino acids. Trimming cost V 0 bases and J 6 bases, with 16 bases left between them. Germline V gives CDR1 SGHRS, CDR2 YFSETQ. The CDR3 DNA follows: TGCGCCAGCAGCTTGGATCAGGGTGTCCAATCCGAGCAGTACTTC. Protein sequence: CASSLDQGVQSEQYF.

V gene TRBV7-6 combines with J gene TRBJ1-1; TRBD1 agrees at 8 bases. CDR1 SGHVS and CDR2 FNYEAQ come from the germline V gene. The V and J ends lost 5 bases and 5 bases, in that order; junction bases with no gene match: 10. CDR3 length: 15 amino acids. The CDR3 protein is CASSTGQGGRTEAFF. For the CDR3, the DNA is TGTGCCAGCAGCACCGGACAGGGAGGGAGGACTGAAGCTTTCTTT.

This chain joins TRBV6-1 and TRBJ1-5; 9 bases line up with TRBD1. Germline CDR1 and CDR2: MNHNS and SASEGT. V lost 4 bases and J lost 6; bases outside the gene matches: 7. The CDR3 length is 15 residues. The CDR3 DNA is TGTGCCAGCAGTGGTTCGACAGGGGGATTTCAGCCCCAGCATTTT. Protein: CASSGSTGGFQPQHF.

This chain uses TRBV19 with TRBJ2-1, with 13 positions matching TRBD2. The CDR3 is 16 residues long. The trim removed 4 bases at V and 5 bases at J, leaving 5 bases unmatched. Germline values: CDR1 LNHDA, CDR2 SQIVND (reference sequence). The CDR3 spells CASSRVLAGGNNEQFF. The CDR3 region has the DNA TGTGCCAGTAGTAGGGTACTAGCGGGAGGGAACAATGAGCAGTTCTTC.

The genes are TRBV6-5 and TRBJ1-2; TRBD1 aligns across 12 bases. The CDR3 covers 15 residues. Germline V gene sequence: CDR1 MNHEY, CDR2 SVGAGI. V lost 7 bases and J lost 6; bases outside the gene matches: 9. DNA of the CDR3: TGTGCCAGCACTCGAGCCGGGACAGGGGGCAATGGCTACACCTTC. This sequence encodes CASTRAGTGGNGYTF.

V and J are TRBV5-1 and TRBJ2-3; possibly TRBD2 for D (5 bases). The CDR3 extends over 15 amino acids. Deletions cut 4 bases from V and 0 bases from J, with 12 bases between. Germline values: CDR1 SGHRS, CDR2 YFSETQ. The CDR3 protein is CASSTDSWSTDTQYF. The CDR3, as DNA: TGCGCCAGCAGCACGGACTCTTGGAGCACAGATACGCAGTATTTT.

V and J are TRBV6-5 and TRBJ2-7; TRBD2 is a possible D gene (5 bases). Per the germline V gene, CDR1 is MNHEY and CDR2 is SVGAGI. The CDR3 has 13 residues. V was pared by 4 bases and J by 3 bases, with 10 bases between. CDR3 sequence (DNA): TGTGCCAGCAGTTCCGGGGAGAACTACGAGCAGTACTTC. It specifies CASSSGENYEQYF.

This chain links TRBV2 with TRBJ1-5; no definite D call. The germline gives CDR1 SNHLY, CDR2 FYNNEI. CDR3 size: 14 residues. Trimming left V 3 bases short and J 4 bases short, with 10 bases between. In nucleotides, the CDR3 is TGTGCCAGCAGTGATAAGAGTGAAAATCAGCCCCAGCATTTT. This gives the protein CASSDKSENQPQHF.

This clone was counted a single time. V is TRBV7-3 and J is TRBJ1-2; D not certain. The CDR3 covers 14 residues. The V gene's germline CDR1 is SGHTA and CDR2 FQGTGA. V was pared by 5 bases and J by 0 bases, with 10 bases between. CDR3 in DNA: TGTGCCAGCAGCGGTAAACAGACTAACTATGGCTACACCTTC. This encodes CASSGKQTNYGYTF. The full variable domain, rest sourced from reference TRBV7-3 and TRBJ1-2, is GAGVSQTPSNKVTEKGKYVELRCDPISGHTALYWYRQSLGQGPEFLIYFQGTGAADDSGLPNDRFFAVRPEGSVSTLKIQRTERGDSAVYLCASSGKQTNYGYTFGSGTRLTVV.

For the CDR3, the DNA is TGCGCCAGCAGCTTAGACAGGGGAGTAGGTACAGATACGCAGTATTTT. It translates to CASSLDRGVGTDTQYF. V gene TRBV5-1 combines with J gene TRBJ2-3; 8 bases are shared with TRBD1. CDR3 length equals 16 residues. Germline V CDR1 and CDR2: SGHRS, YFSETQ. Trimming cost V 2 bases and J 3 bases; bases outside gene matches: 8. Based on the CDR3 plus reference TRBV5-1 and TRBJ2-3, the full variable domain is KAGVTQTPRYLIKTRGQQVTLSCSPISGHRSVSWYQQTPGQGLQFLFEYFSETQRNKGNFPGRFSGRQFSNSRSEMNVSTLELGDSALYLCASSLDRGVGTDTQYFGPGTRLTVL.

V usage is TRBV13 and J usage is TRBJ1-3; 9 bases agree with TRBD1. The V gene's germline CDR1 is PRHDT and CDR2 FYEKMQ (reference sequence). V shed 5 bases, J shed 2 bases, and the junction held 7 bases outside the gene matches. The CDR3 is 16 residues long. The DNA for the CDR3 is TGTGCCAGCAGCACCCGACAGGGGGTCCCTGGAAACACCATATATTTT. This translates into CASSTRQGVPGNTIYF.

The CDR3 spells CASSTGQPSYNEQFF. DNA of the CDR3: TGCGCCAGCAGCACCGGACAGCCCTCCTACAATGAGCAGTTCTTC. V is TRBV5-1 and J is TRBJ2-1, with TRBD1 as a possible D gene (6 bases). Trimming removed 4 bases from V and 0 bases from J, with 11 bases in between. The CDR3 spans 15 residues. Germline CDR1 and CDR2: SGHRS and YFSETQ.

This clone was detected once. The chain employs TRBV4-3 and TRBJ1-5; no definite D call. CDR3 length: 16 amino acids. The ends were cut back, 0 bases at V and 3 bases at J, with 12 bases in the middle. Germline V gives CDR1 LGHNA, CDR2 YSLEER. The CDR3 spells CASSQDLNSYNQPQHF. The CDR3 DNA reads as TGCGCCAGCAGCCAAGATCTCAACAGCTACAATCAGCCCCAGCATTTT.

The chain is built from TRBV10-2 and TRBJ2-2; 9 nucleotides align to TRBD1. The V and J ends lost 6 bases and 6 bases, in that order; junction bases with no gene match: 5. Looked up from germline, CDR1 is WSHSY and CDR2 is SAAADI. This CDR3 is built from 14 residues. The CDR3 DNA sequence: TGCGCCAGCAGAAGGACAGGGGACGCCGGGGAGCTGTTTTTT. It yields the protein CASRRTGDAGELFF.

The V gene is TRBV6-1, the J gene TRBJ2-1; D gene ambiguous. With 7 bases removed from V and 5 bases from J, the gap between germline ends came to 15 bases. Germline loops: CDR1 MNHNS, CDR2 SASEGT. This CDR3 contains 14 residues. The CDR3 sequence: CASKLRSLHNEQFF. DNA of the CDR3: TGTGCCAGCAAGCTAAGGAGTTTGCACAATGAGCAGTTCTTC.

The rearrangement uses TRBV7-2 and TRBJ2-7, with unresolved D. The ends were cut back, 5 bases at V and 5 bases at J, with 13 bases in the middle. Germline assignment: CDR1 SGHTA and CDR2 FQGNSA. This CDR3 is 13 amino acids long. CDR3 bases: TGTGCCAGCAGCAAGGTGAGAGGCGACGAGCAGTACTTC. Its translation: CASSKVRGDEQYF. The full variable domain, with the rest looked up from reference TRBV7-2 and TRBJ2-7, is GAGVSQSPSNKVTEKGKDVELRCDPISGHTALYWYRQSLGQGLEFLIYFQGNSAPDKSGLPSDRFSAERTGGSVSTLTIQRTQQEDSAVYLCASSKVRGDEQYFGPGTRLTVT.

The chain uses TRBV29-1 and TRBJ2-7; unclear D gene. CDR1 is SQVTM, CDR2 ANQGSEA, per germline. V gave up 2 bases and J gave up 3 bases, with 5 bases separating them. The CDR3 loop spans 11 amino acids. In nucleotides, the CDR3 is TGCAGCGTTGAAAGCCTCTACGAGCAGTACTTC. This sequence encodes CSVESLYEQYF.

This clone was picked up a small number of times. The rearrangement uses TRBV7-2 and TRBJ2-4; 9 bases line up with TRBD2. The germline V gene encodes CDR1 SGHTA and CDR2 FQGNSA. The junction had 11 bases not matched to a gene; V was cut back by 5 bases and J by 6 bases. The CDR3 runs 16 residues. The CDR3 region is CASSPIAGDYGNIQYF. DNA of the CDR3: TGTGCCAGCAGCCCTATAGCGGGGGATTACGGAAACATTCAGTACTTC. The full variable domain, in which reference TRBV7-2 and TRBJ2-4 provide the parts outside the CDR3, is GAGVSQSPSNKVTEKGKDVELRCDPISGHTALYWYRQSLGQGLEFLIYFQGNSAPDKSGLPSDRFSAERTGGSVSTLTIQRTQQEDSAVYLCASSPIAGDYGNIQYFGAGTRLSVL.